A single sample gave rise to the 17 T cell receptor beta chains below, sequenced in a study of blood T cell repertoires in COVID-19. Assay: immunoSEQ multiplex PCR; the TCRdb copy retains only in-frame clones and omits some. The data contain under 350,000 clones, 75% to 95% of them singletons. Sequenced sample: peripheral blood. The receptors derive from a woman aged 25 to 39 with COVID-19, enrolled during active disease.

This chain connects TRBV11-1 to TRBJ2-7; 8 bases fit TRBD2. The CDR3 runs 15 residues. Germline V CDR1 and CDR2: SGHAT, FQDESV (reference sequence). The ends lost 2 bases at V and 4 bases at J; junction bases unmatched: 7. This CDR3 is CASSLSSGSGYEQYF. In DNA, the CDR3 is TGTGCCAGCAGCTTATCCAGCGGGAGTGGGTACGAGCAGTACTTC. The full variable domain, rest sourced from reference TRBV11-1 and TRBJ2-7, is EAEVAQSPRYKITEKSQAVAFWCDPISGHATLYWYRQILGQGPELLVQFQDESVVDDSQLPKDRFSAERLKGVDSTLKIQPAELGDSAMYLCASSLSSGSGYEQYFGPGTRLTVT.

CDR3: CASSLLTGSEAFF. CDR3 DNA: TGTGCCAGCAGCTTACTGACAGGGTCTGAAGCTTTCTTT. The chain links TRBV7-2 to TRBJ1-1; TRBD1 matches at 7 bases. The ends lost 2 bases at V and 6 bases at J; junction bases unmatched: 3. The CDR3 runs to 13 residues. The germline V gene encodes CDR1 SGHTA and CDR2 FQGNSA.

This chain uses TRBV10-3 with TRBJ2-5, with a tentative D call TRBD2 (6 bases). Germline V lookup: CDR1 ENHRY, CDR2 SYGVKD. Trimming shortened V by 5 bases and J by 4 bases, and 8 bases separated the two germline ends. The CDR3 totals 12 residues. DNA of the CDR3: TGTGCCATCAGTCCCGGGGGAGAGACCCAGTACTTC. Translating gives CAISPGGETQYF.

This chain connects TRBV6-2 or TRBV6-3 to TRBJ1-5, with 7 bases fitting TRBD1. Trimming cost V 3 bases and J 7 bases; bases outside gene matches: 6. Germline CDR1 reads MNHEY; CDR2 reads SVGEGT. CDR3 length: 14 residues. CDR3 nucleotide sequence: TGTGCCAGCAGTTATTATACAGGGGACCAGCCCCAGCATTTT. Encoded protein: CASSYYTGDQPQHF.

The gene calls are TRBV28 and TRBJ1-2; D possibly corresponds to TRBD1 (6 bases). Trimming took 3 bases from V and 7 from J, leaving 12 bases between them. The CDR3 sequence is 13 residues long. Germline V lookup: CDR1 MDHEN, CDR2 SYDVKM. The CDR3 loop reads CASSLGTGFGYTF. The CDR3 DNA reads as TGTGCCAGCAGTTTGGGAACAGGGTTTGGCTACACCTTC.

CDR3 bases: TGTGCCAGCAGCTCACTTCCGGGACAGAGGGACTATGGCTACACCTTC. It encodes CASSSLPGQRDYGYTF. The chain recombines TRBV7-9 with TRBJ1-2; 7 bases are shared with TRBD1. Germline values: CDR1 SEHNR, CDR2 FQNEAQ (reference sequence). The CDR3 contains 16 residues. After removal of 4 bases from V and 3 bases from J, the junction contained 11 bases not matched to a gene.

V usage is TRBV5-1 and J usage is TRBJ2-5; tentatively, D is TRBD2 (5 bases). CDR3 length: 15 residues. Germline lookup yields CDR1 SGHRS and CDR2 YFSETQ. Trimming removed 0 bases from V and 5 bases from J, with 14 bases in between. The CDR3 spells CASSLGPQRVETQYF. The CDR3 bases are TGCGCCAGCAGCTTGGGGCCCCAGAGGGTCGAGACCCAGTACTTC.

This rearrangement joins TRBV9 to TRBJ2-7, with TRBD2 as a possible D gene (5 bases). The CDR3 runs to 15 residues. V gave up 0 bases and J gave up 4 bases, with 14 bases separating them. The germline CDR1 and CDR2 sequences are SGDLS and YYNGEE. CDR3 loop: CASSVEGGEWYEQYF. The DNA of the CDR3 is TGTGCCAGCAGCGTAGAGGGTGGGGAGTGGTACGAGCAGTACTTC.

The V and J genes are TRBV6-5 and TRBJ1-5; TRBD1 matches at 9 bases. The germline V gene has CDR1 MNHEY and CDR2 SVGAGI. Trimming at V came to 6 bases and at J to 6 bases, leaving 6 bases not matched to a gene. The CDR3 sequence is 14 residues long. DNA of the CDR3: TGTGCCAGCAGCGCCGGGACAGGGATTCAGCCCCAGCATTTT. It specifies CASSAGTGIQPQHF.

This chain connects TRBV27 to TRBJ2-5; D possibly corresponds to TRBD2 (6 bases). This CDR3 is 13 amino acids long. Deletions cut 6 bases from V and 4 bases from J, with 12 bases between. Germline assignment: CDR1 MNHEY and CDR2 SMNVEV (reference sequence). The CDR3 sequence: CASREGVRETQYF. The CDR3, as DNA: TGTGCCAGCAGGGAGGGAGTTAGAGAGACCCAGTACTTC.

The V and J genes are TRBV28 and TRBJ1-1; D possibly corresponds to TRBD1 (5 bases). V shed 2 bases and J shed 5 bases, with 9 bases lying between them. Germline assignment: CDR1 MDHEN and CDR2 SYDVKM. This CDR3 comprises 13 residues. The CDR3 bases are TGTGCCAGCAGTTTAGGAGGGGAGACTGAAGCTTTCTTT. This encodes CASSLGGETEAFF.

The count of this clone is one. The gene calls are TRBV14 and TRBJ1-2; D ambiguous. The CDR3 covers 13 residues. V was clipped by 4 bases and J by 4 bases, with 10 bases between them. The germline V gene has CDR1 SGHDN and CDR2 FVKESK. The CDR3 loop is CASSPPEPYGYTF. DNA for the CDR3: TGTGCCAGCAGCCCCCCGGAGCCCTATGGCTACACCTTC. Together with reference TRBV14 and TRBJ1-2, the CDR3 gives the full variable domain: EAGVTQFPSHSVIEKGQTVTLRCDPISGHDNLYWYRRVMGKEIKFLLHFVKESKQDESGMPNNRFLAERTGGTYSTLKVQPAELEDSGVYFCASSPPEPYGYTFGSGTRLTVV.

The V call is TRBV30, the J call TRBJ1-2; 7 bases are shared with TRBD1. Germline assignment: CDR1 GTSNPN and CDR2 SVGIG (reference sequence). With 0 bases clipped from V and 4 bases from J, the junction kept 5 bases outside the gene matches. This CDR3 is 14 amino acids long. In DNA form, the CDR3 reads TGTGCCTGGAGTGTAGTCGGGACAGTCTATGGCTACACCTTC. It yields the protein CAWSVVGTVYGYTF.

This chain connects TRBV28 to TRBJ1-2, with a weak D call TRBD1 (6 bases). Germline V gives CDR1 MDHEN, CDR2 SYDVKM. V was shortened by 4 bases and J by 5 bases, with 8 bases between the two germline ends. This CDR3 has 12 residues. The CDR3 nucleotides are TGTGCCAGCAGTTCACAGGGATATGGCTACACCTTC. Encoded protein: CASSSQGYGYTF.

V and J are TRBV6-5 and TRBJ1-5; D is uncertain. Trimming left V 5 bases short and J 4 bases short, with 15 bases between. Looked up from germline, CDR1 is MNHEY and CDR2 is SVGAGI. CDR3 length equals 15 residues. CDR3 coding DNA: TGTGCCAGCAGTCCATCCCCGGGGAATAATCAGCCCCAGCATTTT. As protein: CASSPSPGNNQPQHF.

V gene TRBV20-1 combines with J gene TRBJ1-4; tentatively, D is TRBD1 (6 bases). CDR3 length equals 16 residues. CDR1 is DFQATT and CDR2 is SNEGSKA in the germline V gene (reference sequence). Trimming took off 3 bases at V and 3 bases at J, with 17 bases between the two ends. The CDR3 nucleotides are TGCAGTGCTAGTCCCCTCTACAGGGTAGCTAATGAAAAACTGTTTTTT. Residues: CSASPLYRVANEKLFF.

The chain links TRBV30 to TRBJ2-5, with D possibly TRBD1 on 6 matching bases. Germline-derived CDR1 and CDR2 are GTSNPN and SVGIG (reference sequence). Trimming shortened V by 2 bases and J by 2 bases, and 9 bases separated the two germline ends. This CDR3 is 13 amino acids long. CDR3 sequence: CAWSSRGQETQYF. The CDR3 nucleotides are TGTGCCTGGAGTTCGAGGGGGCAAGAGACCCAGTACTTC.